These 22 T cell receptor beta chains originate from one sample sequenced in a study of T cells in Graves' hyperthyroidism and ophthalmopathy. Amplification yielded TCR beta CDR3 regions, with RNA transcripts as the source. Initially, a first-round RT-PCR of the TCR CDR3 employed the HTBI primer set. TCRdb ran MiXCR on the multiplex PCR reads and lists one entry per CDR3 protein. The table records about 130,000 distinct CDR3 sequences, 22% of them present only once. The sample consisted of blood. All receptors come from a woman aged 45-59 years with Graves' hyperthyroidism that later progressed to Graves' ophthalmopathy.

A few counts support this clonotype. The chain links TRBV12-3 or TRBV12-4 to TRBJ1-5; the match to TRBD1 covers 8 bases. The CDR3 runs 16 residues. J lost 2 bases, V lost 9 bases, and 12 bases had no gene match. Here the CDR3 reads CASTGRGDRRNQPQHF. DNA of the CDR3: TGTGCCAGTACCGGGCGGGGGGACAGGCGCAATCAGCCCCAGCATTTT.

This clonotype occurred many times. V gene TRBV6-1 combines with J gene TRBJ2-1; 9 bases align to TRBD1. Looked up from germline, CDR1 is MNHNS and CDR2 is SASEGT. The CDR3 contains 15 residues. V shed 7 bases and J 5 bases; nucleotides not matched to a gene: 9. CDR3 sequence (DNA): TGTGCCAGCACCCGGGGGACAGGGACCAACAATGAGCAGTTCTTC. Residues: CASTRGTGTNNEQFF.

This clonotype has ten or more counts. This chain joins TRBV28 and TRBJ2-7; TRBD2 is a possible D gene (6 bases). Germline CDR1 and CDR2: MDHEN and SYDVKM. The CDR3 is 13 residues long. Trimming shortened V by 2 bases and J by 5 bases, and 10 bases separated the two germline ends. The CDR3 loop reads CASSLATGDEQYF. CDR3 DNA: TGTGCCAGCAGTTTAGCGACGGGGGACGAGCAGTACTTC.

This clonotype was counted at least ten times. The chain is built from TRBV28 and TRBJ2-1, with unresolved D. The CDR3 totals 12 residues. With 4 bases removed from V and 9 bases from J, the gap between germline ends came to 10 bases. Looked up from germline, CDR1 is MDHEN and CDR2 is SYDVKM. The DNA for the CDR3 is TGTGCCAGCAGTTGGGGTCGGAGTGAGCAGTTCTTC. Translated, it gives CASSWGRSEQFF.

The chain has TRBV9 and TRBJ1-1, with unresolved D. V lost 3 bases and J 0 bases, leaving 6 bases between the germline ends. CDR1 and CDR2 (germline): SGDLS, YYNGEE. The CDR3 covers 13 residues. The CDR3 coding sequence is TGTGCCAGCAGCGCCTACCTGAACACTGAAGCTTTCTTT. It yields the protein CASSAYLNTEAFF.

The table lists this clonotype with many counts. The chain joins TRBV29-1 to TRBJ2-5, with 9 nucleotides matching TRBD1. V shed 7 bases, J shed 9 bases, and the junction held 9 bases outside the gene matches. Germline V gene lookup returns CDR1 SQVTM and CDR2 ANQGSEA. This CDR3 region has 12 residues. The chain's CDR3 is CSGRDREVAQYF. The CDR3 nucleotides are TGCAGCGGCCGGGACAGGGAGGTAGCCCAGTACTTC.

This clonotype has a count of ten or more. The chain recombines TRBV15 with TRBJ2-3; TRBD1 matches 11 bases. The CDR3 sequence is 16 residues long. The germline CDR1 and CDR2 sequences are LNHNV and YYDKDF (reference sequence). Losses at the gene ends were 0 bases for V and 8 bases for J; bases not matched to a gene: 7. CDR3 nucleotide sequence: TGTGCCACCAGCAGAGAGAGGACAGGGGGCCCCCGTACGCAGTATTTT. Protein sequence: CATSRERTGGPRTQYF. Supplemented by reference TRBV15 and TRBJ2-3, the full variable domain reads DAMVIQNPRYQVTQFGKPVTLSCSQTLNHNVMYWYQQKSSQAPKLLFHYYDKDFNNEADTPDNFQSRRPNTSFCFLDIRSPGLGDTAMYLCATSRERTGGPRTQYFGPGTRLTVL.

The genes are TRBV20-1 and TRBJ1-5, with D possibly matching TRBD1 (5 bases). The CDR3 has 14 amino acids. Trimming shortened V by 4 bases and J by 7 bases, and 17 bases separated the two germline ends. In germline, CDR1 is DFQATT, CDR2 SNEGSKA (reference sequence). The CDR3 DNA reads TGCAGTGCTACCCTCTCGGGGCGGCGGCAGCCCCAGCATTTT. Translated, it gives CSATLSGRRQPQHF.

V gene TRBV7-9 combines with J gene TRBJ2-7; D may be TRBD2 (6 bases). V was pared by 7 bases and J by 0 bases, with 10 bases between. The length of the CDR3 is 13 residues. Germline V gene sequence: CDR1 SEHNR, CDR2 FQNEAQ (reference sequence). DNA for the CDR3: TGTGCCAGCACCAGGCGGGACTCCTACGAGCAGTACTTC. This gives the protein CASTRRDSYEQYF. Supplemented by reference TRBV7-9 and TRBJ2-7, the full variable domain reads DTGVSQNPRHKITKRGQNVTFRCDPISEHNRLYWYRQTLGQGPEFLTYFQNEAQLEKSRLLSDRFSAERPKGSFSTLEIQRTEQGDSAMYLCASTRRDSYEQYFGPGTRLTVT.

This clonotype has a count of ten or more. This chain joins TRBV7-8 and TRBJ1-5; unclear D gene. Germline assignment: CDR1 SGHVS and CDR2 FQNEAQ. V was shortened by 0 bases and J by 4 bases, with 10 bases between the two germline ends. There are 15 residues in the CDR3. The CDR3 nucleotides are TGTGCCAGCAGCTTAGCGGCCCTCGGGAATCAGCCCCAGCATTTT. Encoded protein: CASSLAALGNQPQHF. Full variable domain (remainder filled in from reference TRBV7-8 and TRBJ1-5): GAGVSQSPRYKVAKRGQDVALRCDPISGHVSLFWYQQALGQGPEFLTYFQNEAQLDKSGLPSDRFFAERPEGSVSTLKIQRTQQEDSAVYLCASSLAALGNQPQHFGDGTRLSIL.

The CDR3 is CASRIGGARGNQPQHF. CDR3 in DNA: TGTGCCAGCAGGATCGGGGGGGCGCGGGGCAATCAGCCCCAGCATTTT. The J gene is TRBJ1-5, the V gene TRBV6-1, with D possibly matching TRBD1 (6 bases). Trimming pared 6 bases from V and 2 bases from J, leaving 17 bases between. This CDR3 has 16 residues. Germline V gene lookup returns CDR1 MNHNS and CDR2 SASEGT.

This clonotype was detected a few times. This sequence joins TRBV7-2 and TRBJ2-4, with 9 bases fitting TRBD1. This CDR3 is built from 17 residues. J was trimmed by 1 base and V by 4 bases; bases with no gene match: 8. From germline, CDR1 is SGHTA and CDR2 FQGNSA. The chain's CDR3 is CASSSDRGHSAKNIQYF. The CDR3, as DNA: TGTGCCAGCAGCTCGGACAGGGGACATAGTGCCAAAAACATTCAGTACTTC.

This clonotype showed up just a few times. The chain is built from TRBV19 and TRBJ1-1, with D possibly matching TRBD1 (6 bases). Trimming removed 3 bases from V and 3 bases from J, with 8 bases in between. Germline V gives CDR1 LNHDA, CDR2 SQIVND (reference sequence). CDR3 length equals 13 residues. The CDR3: CASSIEGDTEAFF. CDR3 in DNA: TGTGCCAGTAGTATCGAGGGGGACACTGAAGCTTTCTTT.

The rearrangement uses TRBV27 and TRBJ1-6, with D uncertain. Germline CDR1 is MNHEY and CDR2 is SMNVEV (reference sequence). V was clipped by 6 bases and J by 8 bases, with 11 bases between them. The length of the CDR3 is 13 residues. In nucleotides, the CDR3 is TGTGCCAGCAGACAGTACAGAGATTCACCCCTCCACTTT. Its translation: CASRQYRDSPLHF.

This clonotype was observed at least ten times. The V and J genes are TRBV5-1 and TRBJ2-5; TRBD1 is a possible D gene (6 bases). With 0 bases removed from V and 2 bases from J, the gap between germline ends came to 11 bases. This CDR3 has 15 amino acids. Germline CDR1 is SGHRS and CDR2 is YFSETQ. DNA of the CDR3: TGCGCCAGCAGCTTGGCCAGGGGTGGACAAGAGACCCAGTACTTC. As protein: CASSLARGGQETQYF.

At least ten counts were recorded for this clonotype. The V call is TRBV30, the J call TRBJ2-7, with 8 bases fitting TRBD1. J lost 2 bases, V lost 0 bases, and 6 bases had no gene match. The CDR3 is 15 residues long. In germline, CDR1 is GTSNPN, CDR2 SVGIG (reference sequence). The CDR3 reads CAWSVETGVAYEQYF. CDR3 sequence (DNA): TGTGCCTGGAGTGTAGAGACAGGGGTGGCCTACGAGCAGTACTTC.

This clonotype was seen a handful of times. J is TRBJ1-2 and V is TRBV20-1; 9 bases fit TRBD1. The length of the CDR3 is 18 residues. The V segment lost 3 bases and the J segment 0 bases; nucleotides outside the gene matches: 14. Germline-derived CDR1 and CDR2 are DFQATT and SNEGSKA (reference sequence). The CDR3 nucleotides read TGCAGTGCTAGTGCCTCCAACAGGGGGCGTATAGCTAACTATGGCTACACCTTC. Amino acids: CSASASNRGRIANYGYTF.

The chain combines TRBV11-3 with TRBJ2-3; no firm D call. The CDR3 runs 13 residues. In germline, CDR1 is SGHNT, CDR2 YENEEA. The germline V and J ends were trimmed by 2 bases and 5 bases, with 8 bases remaining between them. The CDR3, as DNA: TGTGCCAGCAGCTTATTGTTTGGAGATACGCAGTATTTT. This sequence encodes CASSLLFGDTQYF.

This clonotype was seen more than once but under ten times. This clone may be a read error of a much larger clone one base away. J is TRBJ2-5 and V is TRBV2; the match to TRBD2 covers 11 bases. CDR3 size: 14 residues. The ends lost 6 bases at V and 9 bases at J; junction bases unmatched: 9. Per germline, CDR1 SNHLY and CDR2 FYNNEI. The DNA of the CDR3 is TGTGCCAGCAGCAAGACTAGCGGGAAGGAGGCCCAGTACTTC. Translating it yields CASSKTSGKEAQYF.

This clonotype was found many times. The chain couples TRBV27 to TRBJ2-5; D gene ambiguous. Germline CDR1 reads MNHEY; CDR2 reads SMNVEV (reference sequence). V lost 6 bases and J lost 2, with 10 bases in between. The CDR3 has 13 amino acids. Here the CDR3 DNA reads TGTGCCAGCAGCTCTGGGCCTCAAGAGACCCAGTACTTC. Amino acids: CASSSGPQETQYF.

This clonotype was detected many times. The chain links TRBV28 to TRBJ2-7; 9 bases agree with TRBD1. The CDR3 is 15 amino acids. V lost 2 bases, J lost 0 bases, and 2 bases stayed unmatched. CDR1 MDHEN and CDR2 SYDVKM come from the germline V gene. The chain's CDR3 is CASSLRTGASYEQYF. CDR3 sequence (DNA): TGTGCCAGCAGTTTAAGGACAGGGGCCTCCTACGAGCAGTACTTC.

Worth noting for this clonotype: One end of the junction varies from germline; a read error may be responsible. The chain uses TRBV19 and TRBJ2-2, with D tentatively TRBD1 (5 bases). This CDR3 region has 16 residues. Per germline, CDR1 LNHDA and CDR2 SQIVND (reference sequence). CDR3 in amino acids: CASTPLGAAKTGELFF. In nucleotides, the CDR3 is TGTGCCAGTACTCCCCTAGGGGCTGCGAAGACCGGGGAGCTGTTTTTT.